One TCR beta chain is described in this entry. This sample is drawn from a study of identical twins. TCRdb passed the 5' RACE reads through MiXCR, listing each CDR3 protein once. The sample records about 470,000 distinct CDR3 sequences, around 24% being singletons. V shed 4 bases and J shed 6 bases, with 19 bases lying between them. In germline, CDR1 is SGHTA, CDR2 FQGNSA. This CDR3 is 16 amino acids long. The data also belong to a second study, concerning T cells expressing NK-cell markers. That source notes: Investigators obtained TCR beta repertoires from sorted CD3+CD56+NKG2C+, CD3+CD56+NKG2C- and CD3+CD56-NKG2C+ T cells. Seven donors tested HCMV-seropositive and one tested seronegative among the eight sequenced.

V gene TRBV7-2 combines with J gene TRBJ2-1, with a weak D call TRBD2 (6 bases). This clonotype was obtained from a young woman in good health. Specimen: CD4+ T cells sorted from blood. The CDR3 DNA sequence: TGTGCCAGCAGCTCCCTACGGGGGAGAGATGGCAATGAGCAGTTCTTC. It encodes CASSSLRGRDGNEQFF.